A single sample gave rise to the 14 T cell receptor beta chains below, sequenced in a study of vaccination and CD4 T cells after COVID-19. Sample treatment: roughly 10-day PBMC culture with coronavirus spike peptide pools or control peptides (ViraFEST assay). Collection of the unexposed donor's CD4+ T cells took place before the COVID-19 pandemic (2011-2018). No antigen has been identified for these receptors. The Oncomine TCR Beta short-read assay was applied to DNA of cultured CD4+ T cells. TCRdb independently ran MiXCR on the PCR reads; one entry per CDR3 protein. The repertoire holds thousands of distinct CDR3 sequences, almost 30% seen once, with approximately 33% in the top ten. The sample taken for sequencing was CD4+ T cells from blood, cultured in vitro. The receptors derive from a human donor in good health.

V gene TRBV20-1 combines with J gene TRBJ2-7, with 7 bases that match TRBD1. This CDR3 spans 14 amino acids. Germline CDR1 is DFQATT and CDR2 is SNEGSKA (reference sequence). J gave up 1 base and V 5 bases, and 8 bases lay outside the gene matches. The CDR3 reads CSAHRGDPSYEQYF. CDR3 nucleotides: TGCAGTGCTCACAGGGGAGACCCATCCTACGAGCAGTACTTC.

This clonotype was recorded a few times. V and J are TRBV10-3 and TRBJ2-3; TRBD2 matches at 10 bases. In germline, CDR1 is ENHRY, CDR2 SYGVKD. The V and J ends lost 10 bases and 4 bases, in that order; junction bases with no gene match: 17. The length of the CDR3 is 17 residues. The CDR3 DNA reads as TGTGCCACCGGTAGCGGGGGGCCGTCCTCTCCCGCAGATACGCAGTATTTT. This codes for CATGSGGPSSPADTQYF.

The J gene is TRBJ2-1, the V gene TRBV7-9, with 7 positions matching TRBD1. The ends lost 6 bases at V and 6 bases at J; junction bases unmatched: 5. CDR3 length: 13 residues. Germline CDR1 reads SEHNR; CDR2 reads FQNEAQ (reference sequence). The DNA of the CDR3 is TGTGCCAGCAGGGGGACAGCCTGCAATGAGCAGTTCTTC. Its translation is CASRGTACNEQFF.

In this sample, this clonotype turned up a few times. The gene calls are TRBV7-9 and TRBJ1-2, with a tentative D call TRBD1 (5 bases). Germline-derived CDR1 and CDR2 are SEHNR and FQNEAQ (reference sequence). Trimming took 4 bases from V and 3 from J, leaving 15 bases between them. The CDR3 length is 15 residues. The CDR3 sequence is CASSSLRDGDYGYTF. CDR3 DNA sequence: TGTGCCAGCAGCTCGCTAAGGGACGGGGACTATGGCTACACCTTC.

This clonotype was counted once. The chain couples TRBV30 to TRBJ1-4; 7 bases match TRBD1. CDR3 length equals 13 residues. The germline CDR1 and CDR2 sequences are GTSNPN and SVGIG (reference sequence). V trimming: 2 bases; J trimming: 5 bases; junction bases outside the gene matches: 2. The CDR3 region has the DNA TGTGCCTGGAGTAGGGGGCGGAATGAAAAACTGTTTTTT. Its translation is CAWSRGRNEKLFF.

The V and J genes are TRBV5-1 and TRBJ2-7; tentative D call: TRBD1 (6 bases). This CDR3 contains 15 residues. V was shortened by 1 base and J by 0 bases, with 11 bases between the two germline ends. From germline, CDR1 is SGHRS and CDR2 YFSETQ. The CDR3 loop is CASSLTQGSSYEQYF. Written as DNA, the CDR3 is TGCGCCAGCAGCTTGACTCAGGGGAGCTCCTACGAGCAGTACTTC.

A few counts support this clonotype. The chain employs TRBV6-1 and TRBJ2-7, with 8 bases lining up with TRBD1. Unmatched junction bases numbered 10, after V lost 6 bases and J lost 3 bases. Germline loops: CDR1 MNHNS, CDR2 SASEGT. The CDR3 consists of 15 residues. The CDR3 reads CASRRETGDSYEQYF. The DNA of the CDR3 is TGTGCCAGCAGGAGAGAGACAGGGGACAGCTACGAGCAGTACTTC.

This chain's CDR3 is CASSGQGGFTDTQYF. CDR3 DNA sequence: TGTGCCAGCAGTGGACAGGGGGGATTCACAGATACGCAGTATTTT. The rearrangement joins TRBV25-1 to TRBJ2-3, with 9 bases fitting TRBD1. V trimming: 4 bases; J trimming: 2 bases; junction bases outside the gene matches: 4. This CDR3 has 15 residues. Germline loops: CDR1 MGHDK, CDR2 SYGVNS.

The chain has TRBV25-1 and TRBJ2-3, with no clear D. The germline V and J ends were trimmed by 5 bases and 0 bases, with 9 bases remaining between them. CDR3 length equals 14 residues. Germline CDR1 reads MGHDK; CDR2 reads SYGVNS. CDR3 coding DNA: TGTGCCAGCAGTAATGCAGGTAGCACAGATACGCAGTATTTT. Amino acid sequence: CASSNAGSTDTQYF. The full variable domain, in which reference TRBV25-1 and TRBJ2-3 provide the parts outside the CDR3, is EADIYQTPRYLVIGTGKKITLECSQTMGHDKMYWYQQDPGMELHLIHYSYGVNSTEKGDLSSESTVSRIRTEHFPLTLESARPSHTSQYLCASSNAGSTDTQYFGPGTRLTVL.

The V call is TRBV5-6, the J call TRBJ1-2, with unresolved D. Germline V gives CDR1 SGHDT, CDR2 YYEEEE. Trimming removed 2 bases at V and 5 bases at J, with 19 bases between. The CDR3 spans 16 residues. CDR3 residues: CASSLLTEILSYGYTF. The CDR3 DNA reads as TGTGCCAGCAGCTTATTGACGGAGATACTGAGTTATGGCTACACCTTC.

A few counts support this clonotype. The chain has TRBV19 and TRBJ1-5, with a possible D match to TRBD1 (5 bases). There are 14 residues in the CDR3. V gave up 3 bases and J gave up 2 bases, with 8 bases separating them. Per germline, CDR1 LNHDA and CDR2 SQIVND (reference sequence). The CDR3 DNA follows: TGTGCCAGTAGTATGTGGGGCGGCAATCAGCCCCAGCATTTT. Its translation: CASSMWGGNQPQHF.

The sample holds a few counts of this clonotype. J is TRBJ1-1 and V is TRBV19; D is unclear. The germline V gene has CDR1 LNHDA and CDR2 SQIVND (reference sequence). CDR3 size: 13 residues. Trimming stripped 6 bases from V and 0 bases from J, with 8 bases between. The CDR3 spells CASSSQLNTEAFF. In nucleotides, the CDR3 is TGTGCCAGTAGCTCCCAGCTGAACACTGAAGCTTTCTTT.

The V and J genes are TRBV7-9 and TRBJ2-7; 13 bases are a match to TRBD2. There are 13 residues in the CDR3. J lost 10 bases, V lost 4 bases, and 4 bases had no gene match. Germline V gene data show CDR1 as SEHNR and CDR2 as FQNEAQ (reference sequence). Here the CDR3 DNA reads TGTGCCAGCAGCTCATGGACTAGCGGGGGCCAGTACTTC. Protein product: CASSSWTSGGQYF.

Only a few counts were recorded for this clonotype. The chain links TRBV6-1 to TRBJ1-2, with D possibly TRBD1 on 6 matching bases. The germline CDR1 and CDR2 sequences are MNHNS and SASEGT. The CDR3 totals 15 residues. Trimming shortened V by 5 bases and J by 2 bases, and 15 bases separated the two germline ends. The CDR3, as DNA: TGTGCCAGCAGTCCCGGGTCCAGGGGAAACTATGGCTACACCTTC. Translated: CASSPGSRGNYGYTF.